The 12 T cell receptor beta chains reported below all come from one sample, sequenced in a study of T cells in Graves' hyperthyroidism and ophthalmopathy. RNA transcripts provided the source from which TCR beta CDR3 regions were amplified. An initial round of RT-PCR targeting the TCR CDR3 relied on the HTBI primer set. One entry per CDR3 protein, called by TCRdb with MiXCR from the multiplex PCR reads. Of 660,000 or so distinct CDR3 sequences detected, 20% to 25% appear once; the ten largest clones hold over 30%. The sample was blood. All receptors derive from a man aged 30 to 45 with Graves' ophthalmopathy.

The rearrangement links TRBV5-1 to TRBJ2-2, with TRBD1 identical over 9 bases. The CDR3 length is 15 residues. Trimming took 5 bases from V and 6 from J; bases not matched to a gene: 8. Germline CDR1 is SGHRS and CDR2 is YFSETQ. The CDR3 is CASRLDRGGSGELFF. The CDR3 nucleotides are TGCGCCAGCAGACTCGACAGGGGGGGGTCCGGGGAGCTGTTTTTT.

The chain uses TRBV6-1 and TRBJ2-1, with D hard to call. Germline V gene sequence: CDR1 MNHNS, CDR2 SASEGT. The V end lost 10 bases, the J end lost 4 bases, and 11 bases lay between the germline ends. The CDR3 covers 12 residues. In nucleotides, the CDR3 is TGTGCCACTAAGCTGGGATACAATGAGCAGTTCTTC. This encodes CATKLGYNEQFF.

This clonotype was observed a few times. The CDR3 DNA reads TGTGCCAGCAGCTGGGCTGGGACAGGGGAAGAGACCCAGTACTTC. Amino acid sequence: CASSWAGTGEETQYF. J is TRBJ2-5 and V is TRBV7-9, with 10 positions matching TRBD1. V trimming: 4 bases; J trimming: 3 bases; junction bases outside the gene matches: 5. This CDR3 comprises 15 residues. Germline assignment: CDR1 SEHNR and CDR2 FQNEAQ (reference sequence).

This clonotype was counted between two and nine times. The CDR3 here is CASNQGQAGPDTQYF. The CDR3 region has the DNA TGTGCCAGCAACCAGGGACAGGCCGGCCCAGATACGCAGTATTTT. The chain is built from TRBV6-1 and TRBJ2-3; TRBD1 matches at 8 bases. From germline, CDR1 is MNHNS and CDR2 SASEGT. V gave up 7 bases and J gave up 4 bases; unmatched junction bases: 10. The CDR3 is made up of 15 amino acids.

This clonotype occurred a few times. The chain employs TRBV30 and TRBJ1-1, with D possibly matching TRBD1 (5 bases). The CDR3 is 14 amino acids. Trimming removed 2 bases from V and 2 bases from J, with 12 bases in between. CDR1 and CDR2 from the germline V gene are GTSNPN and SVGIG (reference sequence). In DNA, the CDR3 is TGTGCCTGGAGTCCCTACCAGGGAAACACTGAAGCTTTCTTT. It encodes CAWSPYQGNTEAFF.

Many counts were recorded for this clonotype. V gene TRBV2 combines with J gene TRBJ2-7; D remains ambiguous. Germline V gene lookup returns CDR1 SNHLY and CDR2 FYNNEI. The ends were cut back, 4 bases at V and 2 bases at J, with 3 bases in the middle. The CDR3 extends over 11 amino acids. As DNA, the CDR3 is TGTGCCAGCAGTGCCCCCTACGAGCAGTACTTC. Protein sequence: CASSAPYEQYF.

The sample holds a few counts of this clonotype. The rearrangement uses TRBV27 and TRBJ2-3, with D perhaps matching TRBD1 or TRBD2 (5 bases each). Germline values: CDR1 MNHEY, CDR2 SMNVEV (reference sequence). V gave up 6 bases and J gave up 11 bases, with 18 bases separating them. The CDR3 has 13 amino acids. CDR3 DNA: TGTGCCAGCAGAAAGGGCCGGGGCAGAGAGCAGTATTTT. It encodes CASRKGRGREQYF.

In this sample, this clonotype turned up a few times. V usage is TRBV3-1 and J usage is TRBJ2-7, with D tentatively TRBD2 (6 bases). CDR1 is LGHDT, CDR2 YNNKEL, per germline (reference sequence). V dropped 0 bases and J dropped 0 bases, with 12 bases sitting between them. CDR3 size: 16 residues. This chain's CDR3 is CASSQEGTFPSYEQYF. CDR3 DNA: TGTGCCAGCAGCCAAGAAGGGACTTTCCCCTCCTACGAGCAGTACTTC.

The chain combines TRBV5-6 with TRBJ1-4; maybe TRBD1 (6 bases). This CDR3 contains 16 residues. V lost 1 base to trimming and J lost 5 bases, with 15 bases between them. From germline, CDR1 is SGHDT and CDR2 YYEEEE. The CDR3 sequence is CASSLMRQGSNEKLFF. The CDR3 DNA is TGTGCCAGCAGCTTGATGAGGCAGGGGTCGAATGAAAAACTGTTTTTT.

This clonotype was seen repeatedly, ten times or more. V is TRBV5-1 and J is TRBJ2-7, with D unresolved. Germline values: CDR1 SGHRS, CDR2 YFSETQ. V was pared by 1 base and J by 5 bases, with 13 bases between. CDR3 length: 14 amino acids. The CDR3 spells CASSLSPDWDEQYF. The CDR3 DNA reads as TGCGCCAGCAGCTTGTCTCCGGATTGGGACGAGCAGTACTTC.

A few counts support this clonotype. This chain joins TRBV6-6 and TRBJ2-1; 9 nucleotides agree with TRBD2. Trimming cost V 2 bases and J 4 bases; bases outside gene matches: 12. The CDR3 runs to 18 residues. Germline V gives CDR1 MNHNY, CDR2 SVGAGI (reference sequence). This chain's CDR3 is CASSYRSRAGGKYNEQFF. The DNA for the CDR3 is TGTGCCAGCAGTTACCGAAGCCGGGCGGGAGGGAAATACAATGAGCAGTTCTTC.

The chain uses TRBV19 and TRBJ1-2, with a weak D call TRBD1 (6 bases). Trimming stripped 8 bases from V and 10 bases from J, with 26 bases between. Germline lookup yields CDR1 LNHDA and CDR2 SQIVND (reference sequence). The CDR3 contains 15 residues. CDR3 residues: CASQGPRGAFRDYTF. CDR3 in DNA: TGTGCCAGTCAAGGGCCCAGGGGCGCGTTCAGGGACTACACCTTC.